These 14 T cell receptor beta chains originate from one sample sequenced in a study of blood T cell repertoires in COVID-19. Some clones are missing from TCRdb's copy, which holds only in-frame ones; the method was immunoSEQ multiplex PCR. The sample carries 200,000 to 250,000 clones, roughly 89% recorded once. The sample was PBMCs or T cells enriched from blood (not recorded which). All receptors come from a woman younger than 45 who had recovered from COVID-19.

This CDR3 is CASRGGAKNIQYF. CDR3 nucleotides: TGTGCCAGCAGGGGAGGCGCCAAAAACATTCAGTACTTC. The V call is TRBV27, the J call TRBJ2-4; a weak D match, TRBD2 (6 bases). This CDR3 spans 13 amino acids. CDR1 is MNHEY and CDR2 is SMNVEV in the germline V gene (reference sequence). Trimming pared 6 bases from V and 1 base from J, leaving 7 bases between.

V usage is TRBV7-9 and J usage is TRBJ1-4, with D unresolved. Trimming shortened V by 8 bases and J by 8 bases, and 9 bases separated the two germline ends. CDR1 is SEHNR, CDR2 FQNEAQ, per germline (reference sequence). This CDR3 is built from 11 residues. The CDR3 loop reads CASGRGEKLFF. In DNA form, the CDR3 reads TGTGCCAGCGGACGGGGAGAAAAACTGTTTTTT.

The rearrangement uses TRBV7-2 and TRBJ2-7; weak D call: TRBD2 (6 bases). The ends were cut back, 5 bases at V and 7 bases at J, with 21 bases in the middle. The CDR3 spans 15 residues. Germline V lookup: CDR1 SGHTA, CDR2 FQGNSA. The CDR3 bases are TGTGCCAGCAGCCCCCAGGGAGCGGGTCTCGGAGAGCAGTACTTC. Its translation: CASSPQGAGLGEQYF.

The sample holds one count of this clone. The rearrangement joins TRBV28 to TRBJ1-2, with 8 bases identical to TRBD1. This CDR3 comprises 15 residues. In germline, CDR1 is MDHEN, CDR2 SYDVKM. The trim removed 3 bases at V and 6 bases at J, leaving 9 bases unmatched. The CDR3 reads CASSFMDREGDGYTF. DNA of the CDR3: TGTGCCAGCAGTTTCATGGACAGGGAGGGAGATGGCTACACCTTC.

In DNA form, the CDR3 reads TGTGCCAGCAGCTTAGTGGGGCAGCCCTACACCTTC. It translates to CASSLVGQPYTF. This chain uses TRBV7-9 with TRBJ1-2; TRBD1 is a possible D gene (5 bases). The CDR3 consists of 12 residues. V gave up 1 base and J gave up 10 bases, with 10 bases separating them. The germline V gene encodes CDR1 SEHNR and CDR2 FQNEAQ (reference sequence).

This clone was picked up a small number of times. The J gene is TRBJ2-1, the V gene TRBV12-5; 7 bases line up with TRBD2. Germline V lookup: CDR1 LGHNT, CDR2 FRNRAP. The V segment lost 4 bases and the J segment 4 bases; nucleotides outside the gene matches: 1. The CDR3 extends over 13 amino acids. Here the CDR3 reads CASGWEGYNEQFF. In nucleotides, the CDR3 is TGTGCTAGTGGTTGGGAGGGGTACAATGAGCAGTTCTTC.

The gene calls are TRBV19 and TRBJ1-2; D is unresolved. V lost 5 bases and J lost 0, with 16 bases in between. Germline V gives CDR1 LNHDA, CDR2 SQIVND (reference sequence). The CDR3 runs 16 residues. This CDR3 is CASSLLPTDTNYGYTF. The CDR3 DNA follows: TGTGCCAGTAGTTTACTACCGACGGATACTAACTATGGCTACACCTTC.

The genes are TRBV30 and TRBJ1-2; possible D gene TRBD1, 6 bases. V lost 2 bases and J lost 7, with 8 bases in between. Germline CDR1 reads GTSNPN; CDR2 reads SVGIG (reference sequence). The CDR3 is made up of 11 amino acids. In nucleotides, the CDR3 is TGTGCCTGGAGTTCACAGGGTGGCTACACCTTC. Encoded protein: CAWSSQGGYTF.

The chain links TRBV3-1 (or the pseudogene TRBV3-2) to TRBJ1-2, with a tentative D call TRBD1 (5 bases). The CDR3 length is 12 residues. Trimming stripped 5 bases from V and 7 bases from J, with 11 bases between. Germline V gene lookup returns CDR1 LGHDT and CDR2 YNNKEL (reference sequence). The CDR3 here is CASSVQGGGYTF. DNA of the CDR3: TGTGCCAGCAGCGTGCAGGGAGGTGGCTACACCTTC.

The chain couples TRBV28 to TRBJ2-1, with D tentatively TRBD2 (6 bases). Germline V gives CDR1 MDHEN, CDR2 SYDVKM. The CDR3 length is 16 residues. V was shortened by 3 bases and J by 6 bases, with 18 bases between the two germline ends. CDR3 residues: CASSLVVGSGLNEQFF. CDR3 DNA sequence: TGTGCCAGCAGTTTGGTTGTTGGAAGCGGGCTCAATGAGCAGTTCTTC.

The genes are TRBV28 and TRBJ2-3, with TRBD2 matching 8 bases. J gave up 3 bases and V 6 bases, and 5 bases lay outside the gene matches. The CDR3 length is 14 residues. Per germline, CDR1 MDHEN and CDR2 SYDVKM. Here the CDR3 reads CASRDSGTTDTQYF. Here the CDR3 DNA reads TGTGCCAGCAGGGATAGCGGGACTACAGATACGCAGTATTTT. Complete variable domain (other parts from reference TRBV28 and TRBJ2-3): DVKVTQSSRYLVKRTGEKVFLECVQDMDHENMFWYRQDPGLGLRLIYFSYDVKMKEKGDIPEGYSVSREKKERFSLILESASTNQTSMYLCASRDSGTTDTQYFGPGTRLTVL.

This clone was detected a few times. V gene TRBV2 combines with J gene TRBJ2-6; D is uncertain. Germline-derived CDR1 and CDR2 are SNHLY and FYNNEI. Trimming cost V 5 bases and J 0 bases, with 8 bases left between them. The CDR3 contains 15 residues. The CDR3 nucleotides are TGTGCCAGCAGTCCCCAGGACTCTGGGGCCAACGTCCTGACTTTC. As protein: CASSPQDSGANVLTF. Together with reference TRBV2 and TRBJ2-6, the CDR3 gives the full variable domain: EPEVTQTPSHQVTQMGQEVILRCVPISNHLYFYWYRQILGQKVEFLVSFYNNEISEKSEIFDDQFSVERPDGSNFTLKIRSTKLEDSAMYFCASSPQDSGANVLTFGAGSRLTVL.

The rearrangement joins TRBV27 to TRBJ2-1; possible D gene TRBD2, 5 bases. CDR1 is MNHEY, CDR2 SMNVEV, per germline (reference sequence). V lost 3 bases and J 10 bases, leaving 13 bases between the germline ends. The length of the CDR3 is 13 residues. CDR3 bases: TGTGCCAGCAGTTTTGAGAGGGTGGGGGAGCAGTTCTTC. It is translated as CASSFERVGEQFF.

The CDR3 protein is CASSPTTAGPRNTIYF. The CDR3 DNA reads TGTGCCAGCAGTCCAACGACCGCGGGGCCCAGGAACACCATATATTTT. V usage is TRBV28 and J usage is TRBJ1-3; a possible D gene is TRBD1 (5 bases). V was clipped by 5 bases and J by 7 bases, with 21 bases between them. The germline V gene encodes CDR1 MDHEN and CDR2 SYDVKM. This CDR3 spans 16 amino acids.